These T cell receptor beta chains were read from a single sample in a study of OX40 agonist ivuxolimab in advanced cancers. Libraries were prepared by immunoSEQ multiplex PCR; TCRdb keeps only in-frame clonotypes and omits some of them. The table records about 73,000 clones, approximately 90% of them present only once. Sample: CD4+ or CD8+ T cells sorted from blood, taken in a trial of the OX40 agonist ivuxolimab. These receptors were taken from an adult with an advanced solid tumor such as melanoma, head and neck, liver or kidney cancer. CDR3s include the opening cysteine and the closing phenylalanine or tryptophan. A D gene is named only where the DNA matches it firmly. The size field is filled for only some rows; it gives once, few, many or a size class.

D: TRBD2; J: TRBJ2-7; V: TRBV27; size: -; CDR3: CASSRTGTTYEQYF; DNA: TGTGCCAGCAGCCGTACCGGGACTACCTACGAGCAGTACTTC
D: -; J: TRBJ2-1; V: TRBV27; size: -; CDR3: CASSFSGEGNEQFF; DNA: TGTGCCAGCAGTTTCTCAGGGGAGGGCAATGAGCAGTTCTTC
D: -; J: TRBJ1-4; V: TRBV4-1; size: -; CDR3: CASSLTSGVTNEKLFF; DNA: TGCGCCAGCAGCCTTACGTCGGGGGTTACTAATGAAAAACTGTTTTTT
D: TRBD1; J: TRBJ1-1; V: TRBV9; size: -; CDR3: CASSGSGTENTEAFF; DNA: TGTGCCAGCAGCGGCTCCGGGACAGAGAACACTGAAGCTTTCTTT
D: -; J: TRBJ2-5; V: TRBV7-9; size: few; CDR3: CASSSSAQGFWETQYF; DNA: TGTGCCAGCAGCTCTAGCGCCCAGGGTTTCTGGGAGACCCAGTACTTC
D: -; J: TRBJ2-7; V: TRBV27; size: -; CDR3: CASKGRDIAYEQYF; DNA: TGTGCCAGCAAAGGCCGGGACATCGCCTACGAGCAGTACTTC
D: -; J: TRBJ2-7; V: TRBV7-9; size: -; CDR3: CASSSYQGYEQYF; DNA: TGTGCCAGCAGCTCCTACCAGGGCTACGAGCAGTACTTC
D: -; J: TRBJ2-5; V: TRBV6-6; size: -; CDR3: CTSSYFGSGVQETQYF; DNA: TGTACCAGCAGTTATTTCGGGTCGGGGGTACAAGAGACCCAGTACTTC
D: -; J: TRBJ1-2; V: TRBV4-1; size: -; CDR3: CASSQVTGYGYTF; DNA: TGCGCCAGCAGCCAAGTTACCGGATATGGCTACACCTTC
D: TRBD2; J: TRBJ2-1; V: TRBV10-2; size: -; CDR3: CASTSGSYNEQFF; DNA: TGCGCCAGCACCAGCGGGAGTTACAATGAGCAGTTCTTC
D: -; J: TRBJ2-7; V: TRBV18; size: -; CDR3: CASSPGLNYYEQYF; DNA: TGTGCCAGCTCACCAGGGTTAAACTACTACGAGCAGTACTTC
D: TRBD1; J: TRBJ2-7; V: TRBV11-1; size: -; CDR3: CASSPGTGPYEQYF; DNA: TGTGCCAGCAGCCCCGGGACAGGCCCCTACGAGCAGTACTTC
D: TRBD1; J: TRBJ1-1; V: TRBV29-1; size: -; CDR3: CSVEALDRGAEAFF; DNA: TGCAGCGTTGAAGCCCTGGACAGGGGCGCTGAAGCTTTCTTT
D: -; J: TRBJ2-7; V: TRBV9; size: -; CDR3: CASSPGTGYEQYF; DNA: TGTGCCAGCAGCCCGGGGACGGGCTACGAGCAGTACTTC
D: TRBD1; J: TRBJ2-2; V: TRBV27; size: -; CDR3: CASSLGQHTGELFF; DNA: TGTGCCAGCAGTTTGGGACAGCACACCGGGGAGCTGTTTTTT
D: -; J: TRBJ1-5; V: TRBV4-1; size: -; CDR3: CASSHQGPGPGRQETPNQPQHF; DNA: TGCGCCAGCAGCCACCAAGGGCCCGGCCCCGGGAGACAGGAGACGCCGAATCAGCCCCAGCATTTT
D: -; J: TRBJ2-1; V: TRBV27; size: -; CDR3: CASTSIWPSDNEQFF; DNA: TGTGCCAGCACGTCAATATGGCCTAGTGACAATGAGCAGTTCTTC
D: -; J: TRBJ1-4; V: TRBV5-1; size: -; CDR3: CASSTGSNEKLFF; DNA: TGCGCCAGCTCTACAGGGTCTAATGAAAAACTGTTTTTT
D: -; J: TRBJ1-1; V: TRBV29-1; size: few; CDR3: CSVEGQILTEAFF; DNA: TGCAGCGTTGAAGGACAGATTTTGACTGAAGCTTTCTTT
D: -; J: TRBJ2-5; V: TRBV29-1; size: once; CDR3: CSVVGQGETQYF; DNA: TGCAGCGTTGTGGGGCAGGGAGAGACCCAGTACTTC
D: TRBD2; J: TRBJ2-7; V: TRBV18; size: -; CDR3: CASSPNRLAGGDEQYF; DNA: TGTGCCAGCTCACCCAACCGACTAGCGGGAGGAGACGAGCAGTACTTC
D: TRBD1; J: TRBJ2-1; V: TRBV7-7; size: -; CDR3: CASSEGQGVPPPEQFF; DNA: TGTGCCAGCAGCGAAGGACAGGGAGTTCCCCCGCCTGAGCAGTTCTTC
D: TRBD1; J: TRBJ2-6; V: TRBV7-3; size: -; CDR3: CASSSGTESSGANVLTF; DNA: TGTGCCAGCAGCTCTGGGACAGAAAGCTCTGGGGCCAACGTCCTGACTTTC
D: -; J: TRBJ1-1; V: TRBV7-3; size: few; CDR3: CASSLSGGMNTEAFF; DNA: TGTGCCAGCAGCTTAAGTGGCGGAATGAACACTGAAGCTTTCTTT
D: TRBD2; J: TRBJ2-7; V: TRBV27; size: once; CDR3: CASSLGTSGTYEQYF; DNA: TGTGCCAGCAGTTTAGGGACTAGCGGAACCTACGAGCAGTACTTC
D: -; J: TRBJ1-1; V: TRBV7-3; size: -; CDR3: CASKQWVMTDPSEAFF; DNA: TGTGCCAGTAAACAGTGGGTAATGACGGATCCAAGTGAAGCTTTCTTT
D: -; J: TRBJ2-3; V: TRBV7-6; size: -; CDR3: CASSLRAEGRTDTQYF; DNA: TGTGCCAGCAGCTTACGGGCTGAGGGTCGCACAGATACGCAGTATTTT
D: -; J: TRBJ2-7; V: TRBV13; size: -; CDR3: CASTGPTYEQYF; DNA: TGTGCCAGCACTGGGCCTACCTACGAGCAGTACTTC
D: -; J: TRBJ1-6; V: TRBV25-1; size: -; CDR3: CASSEYSGDYNSPLHF; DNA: TGTGCCAGCAGTGAATACTCCGGGGACTATAATTCACCCCTCCACTTT
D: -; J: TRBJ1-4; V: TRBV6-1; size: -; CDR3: CASSVPGSRENEKLFF; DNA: TGTGCCAGCAGTGTCCCCGGTAGCAGAGAAAATGAAAAACTGTTTTTT
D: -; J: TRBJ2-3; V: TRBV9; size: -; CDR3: CASSVGDTQYF; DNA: TGTGCCAGCAGCGTTGGAGATACGCAGTATTTT
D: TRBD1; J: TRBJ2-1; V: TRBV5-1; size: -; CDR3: CASSSLTGVYNEQFF; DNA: TGCGCCAGCAGCTCATTGACAGGGGTCTACAATGAGCAGTTCTTC
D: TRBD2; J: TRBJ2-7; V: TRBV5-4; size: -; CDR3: CAGGKRGVNYEQYF; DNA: TGTGCCGGGGGAAAGCGGGGGGTTAACTACGAGCAGTACTTC
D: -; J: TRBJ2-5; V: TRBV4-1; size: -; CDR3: CASSQDISQETQYF; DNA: TGCGCCAGCAGCCAAGATATCAGCCAAGAGACCCAGTACTTC
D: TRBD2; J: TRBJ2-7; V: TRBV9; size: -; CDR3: CASSHGGAGGSYEQYF; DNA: TGTGCCAGCAGCCACGGGGGAGCGGGGGGCTCCTACGAGCAGTACTTC
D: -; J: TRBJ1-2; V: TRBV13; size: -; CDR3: CASSLAYRGNLYGYTF; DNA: TGTGCCAGCAGCTTAGCTTATCGAGGGAACCTCTATGGCTACACCTTC
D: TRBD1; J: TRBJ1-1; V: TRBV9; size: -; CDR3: CASSAGQGSDTEAFF; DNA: TGTGCCAGCAGCGCAGGACAGGGAAGCGACACTGAAGCTTTCTTT
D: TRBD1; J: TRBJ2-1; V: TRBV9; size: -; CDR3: CASSGRQGTLTNEQFF; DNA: TGTGCCAGCAGCGGCCGACAGGGCACTCTCACCAATGAGCAGTTCTTC
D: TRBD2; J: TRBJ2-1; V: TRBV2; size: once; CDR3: CASSEGTSGNNEQFF; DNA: TGTGCCAGCAGTGAGGGGACTAGCGGGAACAATGAGCAGTTCTTC
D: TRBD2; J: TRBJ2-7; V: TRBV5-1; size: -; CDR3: CASSYSGTLYEQYF; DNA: TGCGCCAGCAGCTATAGCGGGACCCTCTACGAGCAGTACTTC
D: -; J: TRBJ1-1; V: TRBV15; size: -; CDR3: CAIKRTENTEAFF; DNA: TGTGCCATCAAACGGACTGAGAACACTGAAGCTTTCTTT
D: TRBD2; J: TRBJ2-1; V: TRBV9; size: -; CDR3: CASSVAGGPIEQFF; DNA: TGTGCCAGCAGCGTAGCGGGGGGGCCGATTGAGCAGTTCTTC
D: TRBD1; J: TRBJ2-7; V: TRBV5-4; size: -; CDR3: CASSLGQGAYEQYF; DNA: TGTGCCAGCAGCTTGGGTCAGGGGGCCTACGAGCAGTACTTC
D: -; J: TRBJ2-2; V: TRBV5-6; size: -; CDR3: CASSPERPNTGELFF; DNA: TGTGCCAGCAGCCCAGAACGGCCGAACACCGGGGAGCTGTTTTTT
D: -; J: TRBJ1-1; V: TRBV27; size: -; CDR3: CASSLNGGHTEAFF; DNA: TGTGCCAGCAGTTTAAATGGGGGCCACACTGAAGCTTTCTTT
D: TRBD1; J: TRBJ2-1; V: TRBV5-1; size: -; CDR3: CASSQWDRGFDEQFF; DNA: TGCGCCAGCAGCCAATGGGACAGGGGTTTCGATGAGCAGTTCTTC
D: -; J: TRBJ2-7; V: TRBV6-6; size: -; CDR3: CATREGQNYEQYF; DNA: TGTGCCACGAGGGAGGGACAGAACTACGAGCAGTACTTC
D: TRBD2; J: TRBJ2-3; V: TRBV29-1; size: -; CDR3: CSVHGTIRGDTQYF; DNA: TGCAGCGTTCATGGGACTATCCGGGGGGATACGCAGTATTTT
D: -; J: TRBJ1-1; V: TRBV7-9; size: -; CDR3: CANQDNTEAFF; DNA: TGTGCCAACCAAGACAACACTGAAGCTTTCTTT
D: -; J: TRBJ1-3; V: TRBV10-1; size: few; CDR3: CASSGQEQGFFSSGNTIYF; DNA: TGCGCCAGCAGTGGTCAGGAACAGGGCTTTTTCTCCTCTGGAAACACCATATATTTT
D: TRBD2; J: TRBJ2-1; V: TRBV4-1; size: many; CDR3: CASSTRILAGDNEQFF; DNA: TGCGCCAGCAGCACAAGGATACTAGCGGGAGACAATGAGCAGTTCTTC
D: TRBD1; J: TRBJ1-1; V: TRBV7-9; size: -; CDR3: CASSSRTGATEAFF; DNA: TGTGCCAGCAGCTCCAGGACAGGGGCCACTGAAGCTTTCTTT
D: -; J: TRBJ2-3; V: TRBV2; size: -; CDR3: CASTEWGVGDTQYF; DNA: TGTGCCAGCACCGAATGGGGGGTTGGAGATACGCAGTATTTT
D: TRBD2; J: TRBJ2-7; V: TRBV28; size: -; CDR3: CASSPPLERGRWEQYF; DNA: TGTGCCAGCAGTCCTCCTTTAGAGCGGGGCCGCTGGGAGCAGTACTTC
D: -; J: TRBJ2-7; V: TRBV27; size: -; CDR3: CASRVGGKSYEQYF; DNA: TGTGCCAGCAGGGTTGGGGGGAAGTCCTACGAGCAGTACTTC
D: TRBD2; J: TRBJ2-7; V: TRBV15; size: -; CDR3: CATSSWGLAGSYEQYF; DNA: TGTGCCACCAGCAGCTGGGGACTAGCGGGATCCTACGAGCAGTACTTC
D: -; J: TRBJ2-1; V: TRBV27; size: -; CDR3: CASRLGSSSYNEQFF; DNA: TGTGCCAGCAGACTAGGTTCGAGCTCCTACAATGAGCAGTTCTTC
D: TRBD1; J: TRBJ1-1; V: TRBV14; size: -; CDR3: CASSQGGGWGNTEAFF; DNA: TGTGCCAGCAGCCAAGGAGGGGGCTGGGGGAACACTGAAGCTTTCTTT
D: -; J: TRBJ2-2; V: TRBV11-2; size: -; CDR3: CASSLAPDRANTGELFF; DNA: TGTGCCAGCAGCTTAGCCCCTGACAGAGCGAACACCGGGGAGCTGTTTTTT